Below are 30 T cell receptor beta chains sequenced from a single sample in a study of cytomegalovirus exposure and HLA in healthy donors (dated by TCRdb to 2016 to 2017). The library was produced with the immunoSEQ multiplex PCR assay. A mixture of 60 forward primers for TCR Vbeta segments and 13 reverse primers for TCR Jbeta segments was used in the multiplex PCR. TCRdb re-hosts the immuneACCESS table, in-frame sequences only. Its copies lack some clones; in the studies checked, an unresolved V gene accounts for under half of them, and the cause for the rest is not known. Here the sample has 200,000 to 250,000 clones; roughly four fifths occur a single time. The ten largest make up about 0.58% of the sample. Sequenced input: PBMCs. Receptor source: a woman in her 40s in good health and CMV-seronegative.

The V call is TRBV7-2, the J call TRBJ1-4; the D gene is possibly TRBD1 (5 bases). The germline V gene has CDR1 SGHTA and CDR2 FQGNSA. The CDR3 has 15 residues. The V end was cut by 2 bases, the J end by 6 bases, with 13 bases between. As DNA, the CDR3 is TGTGCCAGCAGCTTAACGTGGGGGGAGGATGAAAAACTGTTTTTT. Its protein product is CASSLTWGEDEKLFF.

The rearrangement links TRBV9 to TRBJ1-4; possible D gene TRBD1, 6 bases. Trimming removed 3 bases at V and 0 bases at J, with 9 bases between. The CDR3 loop spans 15 amino acids. The germline V gene has CDR1 SGDLS and CDR2 YYNGEE. CDR3 region: CASSAGQTTNEKLFF. The CDR3 nucleotides are TGTGCCAGCAGCGCCGGACAGACAACTAATGAAAAACTGTTTTTT. Drawing the rest from reference TRBV9 and TRBJ1-4, the complete variable domain is DSGVTQTPKHLITATGQRVTLRCSPRSGDLSVYWYQQSLDQGLQFLIQYYNGEERAKGNILERFSAQQFPDLHSELNLSSLELGDSALYFCASSAGQTTNEKLFFGSGTQLSVL.

The chain combines TRBV27 with TRBJ1-2, with D maybe TRBD1 (5 bases). V was clipped by 4 bases and J by 5 bases, with 17 bases between them. Looked up from germline, CDR1 is MNHEY and CDR2 is SMNVEV (reference sequence). This CDR3 comprises 15 residues. CDR3 in DNA: TGTGCCAGCAGTTGGCGGGGGGGTTTGGGTTATGGCTACACCTTC. Translated: CASSWRGGLGYGYTF.

V gene TRBV13 combines with J gene TRBJ1-2, with a tentative D call TRBD1 (5 bases). The V end lost 1 base, the J end lost 2 bases, and 8 bases lay between the germline ends. The CDR3 covers 14 residues. Germline V CDR1 and CDR2: PRHDT, FYEKMQ (reference sequence). CDR3 protein: CASSLDAGNYGYTF. CDR3 in DNA: TGTGCCAGCAGCTTAGACGCAGGGAACTATGGCTACACCTTC.

The V gene is TRBV4-1, the J gene TRBJ1-1, with D possibly being TRBD1 (5 bases). Per germline, CDR1 MGHRA and CDR2 YSYEKL. Trimming shortened V by 0 bases and J by 6 bases, and 17 bases separated the two germline ends. CDR3 length equals 16 residues. The CDR3 region has the DNA TGCGCCAGCAGCCAAGAAAGGGGACTGATCAGCGCTGAAGCTTTCTTT. Translating it yields CASSQERGLISAEAFF.

This clone was detected once. This chain connects TRBV30 to TRBJ1-2, with 9 nucleotides matching TRBD1. Germline V gene sequence: CDR1 GTSNPN, CDR2 SVGIG (reference sequence). V gave up 0 bases and J gave up 6 bases; unmatched junction bases: 2. There are 13 residues in the CDR3. CDR3 in DNA: TGTGCCTGGAGTGTATGGACAGGGGATGGCTACACCTTC. This codes for CAWSVWTGDGYTF.

V gene TRBV5-1 combines with J gene TRBJ2-1; maybe TRBD1 (6 bases). The V end was cut by 5 bases, the J end by 3 bases, with 15 bases between. Looked up from germline, CDR1 is SGHRS and CDR2 is YFSETQ. The CDR3 is 15 amino acids. The CDR3 nucleotides read TGCGCCAGCAGGGTGCGGCCGGACAGCTACAATGAGCAGTTCTTC. Its translation: CASRVRPDSYNEQFF.

In DNA, the CDR3 is TGTGCCAGCAGCTTAGTACTCGGTCGGGCCTACGAGCAGTACTTC. Translating gives CASSLVLGRAYEQYF. The rearrangement uses TRBV11-2 and TRBJ2-7; D is uncertain. The ends were cut back, 1 base at V and 2 bases at J, with 12 bases in the middle. Germline V gene data show CDR1 as SGHAT and CDR2 as FQNNGV. The CDR3 is 15 residues long.

This rearrangement joins TRBV6-5 to TRBJ2-7; TRBD1 aligns across 9 bases. The CDR3 spans 14 residues. Germline assignment: CDR1 MNHEY and CDR2 SVGAGI. V lost 4 bases and J lost 3; bases outside the gene matches: 4. DNA for the CDR3: TGTGCCAGCAGTTCGACAGGGGGGGACTACGAGCAGTACTTC. It is translated as CASSSTGGDYEQYF.

The chain combines TRBV9 with TRBJ1-2; tentative D call: TRBD1 (6 bases). The CDR3 contains 16 residues. CDR1 is SGDLS and CDR2 is YYNGEE in the germline V gene. Trimming left V 3 bases short and J 4 bases short, with 19 bases between. This CDR3 reads CASSAIKSGELYGYTF. The CDR3 DNA reads TGTGCCAGCAGCGCAATTAAGTCAGGGGAGCTCTATGGCTACACCTTC.

The chain uses TRBV28 and TRBJ2-7, with D perhaps matching TRBD1 (5 bases). Trimming removed 6 bases from V and 0 bases from J, with 12 bases in between. The CDR3 extends over 14 amino acids. The germline V gene has CDR1 MDHEN and CDR2 SYDVKM. The CDR3 DNA reads TGTGCCAGCAGCCCGACAGCGCCCTCCTACGAGCAGTACTTC. Translating it yields CASSPTAPSYEQYF.

A few counts support this clone. The chain links TRBV2 to TRBJ2-1, with TRBD1 matching 7 bases. V trimming: 5 bases; J trimming: 9 bases; junction bases outside the gene matches: 7. Germline V gives CDR1 SNHLY, CDR2 FYNNEI. This CDR3 spans 13 amino acids. The CDR3 bases are TGTGCCAGCAGTACCGGACAGGATGGTGAGCAGTTCTTC. Encoded protein: CASSTGQDGEQFF.

V is TRBV4-1 and J is TRBJ1-2, with 8 positions matching TRBD1. CDR1 is MGHRA, CDR2 YSYEKL, per germline. The CDR3 spans 15 residues. With 5 bases clipped from V and 6 bases from J, the junction kept 11 bases outside the gene matches. The DNA for the CDR3 is TGCGCCAGCAGCGATAGGACAGGGTCTTTCAATGGCTACACCTTC. Translated, it gives CASSDRTGSFNGYTF.

The chain employs TRBV18 and TRBJ1-2; 8 bases agree with TRBD1. The germline V gene encodes CDR1 KGHSH and CDR2 LQKENI. The CDR3 contains 15 residues. With V trimmed by 3 bases and J by 6 bases, 9 bases remained unmatched. The DNA for the CDR3 is TGTGCCAGCTCACCCCAGGGGGCGGCTCCTCATGGCTACACCTTC. Protein product: CASSPQGAAPHGYTF.

This chain links TRBV6-5 with TRBJ1-4, with 7 bases matching TRBD1. Germline V gene data show CDR1 as MNHEY and CDR2 as SVGAGI. The trim removed 5 bases at V and 7 bases at J, leaving 10 bases unmatched. The CDR3 contains 15 residues. The CDR3 loop reads CASSRIGAGGEKLFF. The CDR3 coding sequence is TGTGCCAGCAGTAGGATTGGGGCAGGGGGTGAAAAACTGTTTTTT.

The chain uses TRBV25-1 and TRBJ1-1; 10 bases fit TRBD1. V trimming: 4 bases; J trimming: 5 bases; junction bases outside the gene matches: 7. The CDR3 runs to 15 residues. Germline V gene data show CDR1 as MGHDK and CDR2 as SYGVNS. In DNA, the CDR3 is TGTGCCAGCAGTGGACCAGACAGGGGGCCTACTGAAGCTTTCTTT. Encoded protein: CASSGPDRGPTEAFF.

J is TRBJ2-5 and V is TRBV28, with no clear D. Germline V gives CDR1 MDHEN, CDR2 SYDVKM. V was trimmed by 6 bases and J by 3 bases, leaving 11 bases between them. The CDR3 contains 13 residues. DNA for the CDR3: TGTGCCAGCAGCCCCCGCAGTAAAGAGACCCAGTACTTC. Translation gives CASSPRSKETQYF.

This chain links TRBV25-1 with TRBJ1-6; D is ambiguous. Trimming left V 6 bases short and J 3 bases short, with 3 bases between. CDR1 and CDR2 (germline): MGHDK, SYGVNS. The CDR3 is 12 residues long. The CDR3 nucleotides read TGTGCCAGCAGCGGCTATAATTCACCCCTCCACTTT. Translating gives CASSGYNSPLHF.

The rearrangement joins TRBV9 to TRBJ1-2; possible D gene TRBD1, 5 bases. The CDR3 spans 12 residues. V lost 7 bases and J 3 bases, leaving 10 bases between the germline ends. The germline gives CDR1 SGDLS, CDR2 YYNGEE. The CDR3 DNA reads as TGTGCCAGCGCCAGGGATCACTATGGCTACACCTTC. Protein sequence: CASARDHYGYTF.

The chain links TRBV4-2 to TRBJ2-7; a possible D gene is TRBD1 (5 bases). The CDR3 loop spans 14 amino acids. Germline lookup yields CDR1 LGHNA and CDR2 YNFKEQ. The V end was cut by 4 bases, the J end by 3 bases, with 13 bases between. The CDR3 loop reads CASSPQGTGYEQYF. DNA of the CDR3: TGTGCCAGCAGCCCGCAGGGAACAGGCTACGAGCAGTACTTC.

The genes are TRBV19 and TRBJ2-2; D not resolved. This CDR3 region has 15 residues. Germline CDR1 is LNHDA and CDR2 is SQIVND (reference sequence). Trimming took off 6 bases at V and 4 bases at J, with 15 bases between the two ends. This chain's CDR3 is CASRLSPGGTGELFF. The CDR3 coding sequence is TGTGCCAGTAGGTTAAGTCCTGGCGGCACCGGGGAGCTGTTTTTT.

This chain uses TRBV10-1 with TRBJ2-1; TRBD1 agrees at 9 bases. V trimming: 4 bases; J trimming: 9 bases; junction bases outside the gene matches: 10. The V gene's germline CDR1 is WNHNN and CDR2 SYGVQD (reference sequence). CDR3 size: 15 residues. The CDR3 DNA sequence: TGCGCCAGCAGTGCGACAGGGGGTCTAAGAAGTGAGCAGTTCTTC. As protein: CASSATGGLRSEQFF.

The rearrangement joins TRBV30 to TRBJ2-6, with D possibly matching TRBD1 (6 bases). V lost 5 bases and J lost 1, with 12 bases in between. CDR1 GTSNPN and CDR2 SVGIG come from the germline V gene (reference sequence). The CDR3 has 15 residues. This chain's CDR3 is CAWSQGRSGANVLTF. The CDR3 DNA reads as TGTGCCTGGTCACAGGGCCGGTCTGGGGCCAACGTCCTGACTTTC.

The CDR3 DNA follows: TGTGCCAGCAGCTTAGCGCGGGGAACTGAAGCTTTCTTT. This translates into CASSLARGTEAFF. The rearrangement links TRBV7-6 to TRBJ1-1; D not certain. The CDR3 totals 13 residues. Germline V gives CDR1 SGHVS, CDR2 FNYEAQ. Trimming took 0 bases from V and 5 from J, leaving 7 bases between them.

The chain carries TRBV7-3 and TRBJ2-3; 10 bases map to TRBD1. CDR1 is SGHTA, CDR2 FQGTGA, per germline. The CDR3 is 15 amino acids. Losses at the gene ends were 3 bases for V and 6 bases for J; bases not matched to a gene: 6. CDR3 DNA: TGTGCCAGCAGCTTGACAGGGGGCGCGCGGGATACGCAGTATTTT. Translation: CASSLTGGARDTQYF.

This chain uses TRBV18 with TRBJ2-5; a possible D gene is TRBD1 (6 bases). Germline V gene data show CDR1 as KGHSH and CDR2 as LQKENI. V was pared by 5 bases and J by 6 bases, with 13 bases between. The CDR3 length is 13 residues. CDR3 nucleotides: TGTGCCAGCTCATCAGCAGGGGACCAGACCCAGTACTTC. Translation gives CASSSAGDQTQYF.

This chain joins TRBV7-9 and TRBJ2-3; a weak D match, TRBD2 (6 bases). Trimming took 5 bases from V and 5 from J, leaving 14 bases between them. The germline V gene encodes CDR1 SEHNR and CDR2 FQNEAQ (reference sequence). CDR3 length: 14 amino acids. As DNA, the CDR3 is TGTGCCAGCAGCCCGACATGGGGGGAAGATACGCAGTATTTT. Amino acids: CASSPTWGEDTQYF.

The V and J genes are TRBV6-4 and TRBJ1-2; TRBD1 matches 8 bases. The J segment lost 4 bases and the V segment lost 7 bases, leaving 11 bases of the junction unmatched. CDR1 MRHNA and CDR2 SNTAGT come from the germline V gene. CDR3 size: 15 residues. CDR3 sequence: CASKRETGETYGYTF. Here the CDR3 DNA reads TGTGCCAGCAAACGCGAGACAGGGGAAACCTATGGCTACACCTTC.

The chain has TRBV5-1 and TRBJ2-5; 13 bases fit TRBD2. The germline gives CDR1 SGHRS, CDR2 YFSETQ. The CDR3 runs to 17 residues. V trimming: 3 bases; J trimming: 5 bases; junction bases outside the gene matches: 10. This CDR3 is CASSSQLLAGGPETQYF. CDR3 DNA sequence: TGCGCCAGCAGCTCGCAGTTACTAGCGGGGGGGCCGGAGACCCAGTACTTC.

The genes are TRBV18 and TRBJ1-6; perhaps TRBD1 as D (6 bases). This CDR3 contains 17 residues. The V end lost 3 bases, the J end lost 11 bases, and 23 bases lay between the germline ends. CDR1 is KGHSH, CDR2 LQKENI, per germline. CDR3 amino acids: CASSPRPDRPAGTPLHF. CDR3 DNA: TGTGCCAGCTCACCCCGCCCCGACAGGCCCGCTGGGACACCCCTCCACTTT. Looking up the rest from reference TRBV18 and TRBJ1-6 gives the full variable domain: NAGVMQNPRHLVRRRGQEARLRCSPMKGHSHVYWYRQLPEEGLKFMVYLQKENIIDESGMPKERFSAEFPKEGPSILRIQQVVRGDSAAYFCASSPRPDRPAGTPLHFGNGTRLTVT.